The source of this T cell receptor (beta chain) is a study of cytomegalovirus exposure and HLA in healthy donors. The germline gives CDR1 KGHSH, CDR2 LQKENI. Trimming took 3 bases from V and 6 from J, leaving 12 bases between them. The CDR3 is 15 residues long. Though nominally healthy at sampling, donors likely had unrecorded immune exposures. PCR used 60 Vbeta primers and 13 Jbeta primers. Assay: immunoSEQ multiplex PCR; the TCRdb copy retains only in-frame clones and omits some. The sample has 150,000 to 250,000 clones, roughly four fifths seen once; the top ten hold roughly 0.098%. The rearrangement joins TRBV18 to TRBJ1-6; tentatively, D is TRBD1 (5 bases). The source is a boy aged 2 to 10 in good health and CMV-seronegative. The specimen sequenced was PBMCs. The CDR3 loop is CASSPDWQGNSPLHF. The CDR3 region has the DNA TGTGCCAGCTCACCTGACTGGCAGGGTAATTCACCCCTCCACTTT.